The 12 T cell receptor beta chains given below trace back to one sample, sequenced in a study of blood T cell repertoires in COVID-19. The table came from immunoSEQ multiplex PCR; TCRdb's copy has only in-frame clones and leaves some out. The repertoire has 310,000 or so clones, roughly 87% of them found once; the top ten carry about 2.2%. Sequenced input: peripheral blood. These receptors originate from a woman aged 50 to 60 who had recovered from COVID-19.

The chain combines TRBV18 with TRBJ2-7; 7 bases map to TRBD2. This CDR3 is 17 amino acids long. In germline, CDR1 is KGHSH, CDR2 LQKENI. Losses at the gene ends were 4 bases for V and 5 bases for J; bases not matched to a gene: 17. CDR3 nucleotide sequence: TGTGCCAGCTCACTTTCGGCGGGGACGGGAGGACGGCACGAGCAGTACTTC. This codes for CASSLSAGTGGRHEQYF.

The CDR3 loop is CASSVGLAQETQYF. In DNA form, the CDR3 reads TGTGCCAGCAGCGTAGGGTTGGCTCAAGAGACCCAGTACTTC. This rearrangement joins TRBV9 to TRBJ2-5, with no clear D. Germline V gives CDR1 SGDLS, CDR2 YYNGEE. CDR3 size: 14 residues. V lost 0 bases and J lost 2, with 8 bases in between.

The chain carries TRBV28 and TRBJ2-7; 9 bases are shared with TRBD1. Trimming took 1 base from V and 4 from J; bases not matched to a gene: 2. The germline V gene encodes CDR1 MDHEN and CDR2 SYDVKM. CDR3 length: 14 residues. The CDR3 protein is CASSLSGTGYEQYF. CDR3 coding DNA: TGTGCCAGCAGTTTATCGGGGACAGGGTACGAGCAGTACTTC.

V is TRBV24-1 and J is TRBJ2-3; a possible D gene is TRBD2 (6 bases). Trimming stripped 7 bases from V and 7 bases from J, with 17 bases between. CDR3 length equals 14 residues. Germline lookup yields CDR1 KGHDR and CDR2 SFDVKD. The CDR3 reads CATSPGLTPHTQYF. The CDR3 nucleotides read TGTGCCACCAGCCCGGGACTCACGCCGCATACGCAGTATTTT.

The rearrangement joins TRBV21-1 to TRBJ2-1; the table assigns TRBD2, which was not confirmed against the DNA. TRBV21-1 is annotated as a pseudogene. The CDR3 is made up of 16 amino acids. The CDR3 region has the DNA TGTGCCAGCAGCAGGAATAGCGGGGCGCTAAACAATGAGCAGTTCTTC. It codes for CASSRNSGALNNEQFF.

The chain employs TRBV9 and TRBJ2-2; perhaps TRBD1 as D (6 bases). Trimming pared 0 bases from V and 3 bases from J, leaving 12 bases between. Germline V gene sequence: CDR1 SGDLS, CDR2 YYNGEE. CDR3 size: 16 residues. CDR3 sequence: CASSVDSTGYTGELFF. The CDR3 DNA reads as TGTGCCAGCAGCGTAGATTCAACAGGGTACACCGGGGAGCTGTTTTTT.

This clone was seen a handful of times. The sample carries other DNA sequences with the same CDR3. V and J are TRBV28 and TRBJ1-2, with no clear D. Germline loops: CDR1 MDHEN, CDR2 SYDVKM. The CDR3 has 12 residues. The V and J ends lost 6 bases and 4 bases respectively, with 9 bases between them. The CDR3 sequence: CASRTASYGYTF. CDR3 DNA sequence: TGTGCCAGCAGAACAGCCTCCTATGGCTACACCTTC.

The V gene is TRBV11-2, the J gene TRBJ2-7; 8 positions agree with TRBD2. The CDR3 is 15 amino acids. Germline V gene sequence: CDR1 SGHAT, CDR2 FQNNGV. Trimming at V came to 0 bases and at J to 5 bases, leaving 6 bases not matched to a gene. DNA for the CDR3: TGTGCCAGCAGCTTAGAGGCGGGGGGTTGGGACGAGCAGTACTTC. It translates to CASSLEAGGWDEQYF.

This clone was counted only a few times. This rearrangement joins TRBV7-3 to TRBJ2-1; TRBD1 matches at 7 bases. V lost 5 bases, J lost 2 bases, and 6 bases stayed unmatched. The CDR3 has 15 residues. Germline lookup yields CDR1 SGHTA and CDR2 FQGTGA. CDR3 protein: CASSQGDTAYNEQFF. The CDR3 DNA is TGTGCCAGCAGCCAGGGGGACACCGCCTACAATGAGCAGTTCTTC.

The J gene is TRBJ1-2, the V gene TRBV20-1, with D maybe TRBD1 (5 bases). The CDR3 is 10 residues long. Germline CDR1 DFQATT, CDR2 SNEGSKA (reference sequence). Deletions cut 6 bases from V and 8 bases from J, with 10 bases between. CDR3 sequence: CSATGDGYTF. The CDR3 coding sequence is TGCAGTGCAACAGGTGACGGCTACACCTTC.

This chain joins TRBV6-5 and TRBJ2-7; the match to TRBD2 covers 10 bases. Germline loops: CDR1 MNHEY, CDR2 SVGAGI. The CDR3 totals 14 residues. The trim removed 8 bases at V and 3 bases at J, leaving 7 bases unmatched. In DNA, the CDR3 is TGTGCCAGCTCCTCTAGCGGGGGTAACTACGAGCAGTACTTC. This sequence encodes CASSSSGGNYEQYF.

This rearrangement joins TRBV6-6 to TRBJ1-1; D perhaps matches TRBD1 (5 bases). The V gene lost 0 bases and the J gene lost 6 bases, with 14 bases spanning the gap. This CDR3 region has 15 residues. Germline CDR1 MNHNY, CDR2 SVGAGI (reference sequence). The chain's CDR3 is CASSYSEGAFPEAFF. The CDR3 coding sequence is TGTGCCAGCAGTTACTCGGAAGGGGCATTCCCTGAAGCTTTCTTT.